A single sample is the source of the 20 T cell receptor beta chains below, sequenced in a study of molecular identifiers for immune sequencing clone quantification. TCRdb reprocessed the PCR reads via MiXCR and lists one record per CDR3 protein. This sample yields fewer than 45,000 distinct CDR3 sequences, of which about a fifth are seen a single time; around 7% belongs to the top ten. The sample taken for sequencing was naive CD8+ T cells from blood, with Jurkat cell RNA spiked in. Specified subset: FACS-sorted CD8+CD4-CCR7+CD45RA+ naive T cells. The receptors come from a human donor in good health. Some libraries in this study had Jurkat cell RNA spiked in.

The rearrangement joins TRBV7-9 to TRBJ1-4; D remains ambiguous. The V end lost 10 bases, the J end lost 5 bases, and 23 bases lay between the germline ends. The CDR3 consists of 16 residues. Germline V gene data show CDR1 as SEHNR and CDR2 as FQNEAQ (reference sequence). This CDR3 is CATLTLVGEENEKLFF. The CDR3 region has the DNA TGTGCCACCCTTACCCTCGTGGGCGAGGAAAATGAAAAACTGTTTTTT.

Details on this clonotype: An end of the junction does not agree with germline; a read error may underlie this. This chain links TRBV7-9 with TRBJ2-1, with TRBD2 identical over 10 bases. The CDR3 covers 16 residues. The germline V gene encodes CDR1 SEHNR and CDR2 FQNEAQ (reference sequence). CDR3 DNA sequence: TGTGCCAGCAGCGATCACCTAGCGGGAGACCCCAATGGGCAGTTCTTC. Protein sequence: CASSDHLAGDPNGQFF.

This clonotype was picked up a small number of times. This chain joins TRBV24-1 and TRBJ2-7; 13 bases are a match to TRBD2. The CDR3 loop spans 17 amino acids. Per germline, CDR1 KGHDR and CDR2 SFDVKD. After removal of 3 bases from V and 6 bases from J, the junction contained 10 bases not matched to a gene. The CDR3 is CATSDKTGLAGAAEQYF. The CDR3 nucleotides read TGTGCCACCAGTGATAAAACCGGACTAGCGGGAGCGGCCGAGCAGTACTTC.

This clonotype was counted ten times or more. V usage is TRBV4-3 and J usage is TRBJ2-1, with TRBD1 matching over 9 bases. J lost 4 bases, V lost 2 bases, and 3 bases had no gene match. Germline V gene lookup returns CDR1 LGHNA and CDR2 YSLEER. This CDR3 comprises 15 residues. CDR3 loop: CASSQTGTGYNEQFF. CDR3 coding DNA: TGCGCCAGCAGCCAAACCGGGACAGGGTACAATGAGCAGTTCTTC.

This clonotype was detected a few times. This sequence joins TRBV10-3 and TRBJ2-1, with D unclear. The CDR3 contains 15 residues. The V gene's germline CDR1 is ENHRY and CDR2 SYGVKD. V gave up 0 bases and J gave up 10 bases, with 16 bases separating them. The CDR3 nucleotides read TGTGCCATCAGTGAGTCGCAGACCCCCTCCGTGGAGCAGTTCTTC. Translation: CAISESQTPSVEQFF.

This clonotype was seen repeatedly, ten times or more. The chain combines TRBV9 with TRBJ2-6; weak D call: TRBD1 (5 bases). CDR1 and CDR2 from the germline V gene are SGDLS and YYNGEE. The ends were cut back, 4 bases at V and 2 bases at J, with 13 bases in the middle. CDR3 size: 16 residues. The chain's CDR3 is CASSLTRATGANVLTF. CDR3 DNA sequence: TGTGCCAGCAGCCTAACCAGGGCAACTGGGGCCAACGTCCTGACTTTC.

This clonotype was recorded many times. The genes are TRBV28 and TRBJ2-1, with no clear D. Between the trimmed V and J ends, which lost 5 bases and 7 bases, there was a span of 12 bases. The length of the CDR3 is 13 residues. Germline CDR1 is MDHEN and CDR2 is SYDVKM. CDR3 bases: TGTGCCAGCAGTCCCCGCGAGTGGAATGAGCAGTTCTTC. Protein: CASSPREWNEQFF.

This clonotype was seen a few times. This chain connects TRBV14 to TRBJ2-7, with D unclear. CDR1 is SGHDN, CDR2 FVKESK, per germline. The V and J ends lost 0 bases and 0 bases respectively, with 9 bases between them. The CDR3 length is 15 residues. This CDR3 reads CASSQDHQASYEQYF. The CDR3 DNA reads TGTGCCAGCAGCCAAGATCATCAGGCCTCCTACGAGCAGTACTTC. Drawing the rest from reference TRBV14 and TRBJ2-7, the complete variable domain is EAGVTQFPSHSVIEKGQTVTLRCDPISGHDNLYWYRRVMGKEIKFLLHFVKESKQDESGMPNNRFLAERTGGTYSTLKVQPAELEDSGVYFCASSQDHQASYEQYFGPGTRLTVT.

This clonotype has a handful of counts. CDR3 sequence: CASSLSTPDYGYTF. For the CDR3, the DNA is TGTGCCAGCAGCTTATCCACACCGGACTATGGCTACACCTTC. The chain employs TRBV7-2 and TRBJ1-2; no reliable D call. V was pared by 2 bases and J by 3 bases, with 10 bases between. CDR3 length equals 14 residues. Germline V gives CDR1 SGHTA, CDR2 FQGNSA.

CDR3: CATQGGVDPISYEQYF. CDR3 DNA sequence: TGTGCCACCCAGGGGGGCGTCGACCCAATTTCCTACGAGCAGTACTTC. V gene TRBV28 combines with J gene TRBJ2-7; D may be TRBD1 (7 bases). Trimming took off 10 bases at V and 1 base at J, with 23 bases between the two ends. Per germline, CDR1 MDHEN and CDR2 SYDVKM. The CDR3 totals 16 residues.

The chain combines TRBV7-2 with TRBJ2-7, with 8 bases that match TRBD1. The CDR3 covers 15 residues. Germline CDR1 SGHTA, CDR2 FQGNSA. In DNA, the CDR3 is TGTGCCAGCAGCTTAGCTCCGGGACAGGCCTACGAGCAGGACGTC. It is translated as CASSLAPGQAYEQDV.

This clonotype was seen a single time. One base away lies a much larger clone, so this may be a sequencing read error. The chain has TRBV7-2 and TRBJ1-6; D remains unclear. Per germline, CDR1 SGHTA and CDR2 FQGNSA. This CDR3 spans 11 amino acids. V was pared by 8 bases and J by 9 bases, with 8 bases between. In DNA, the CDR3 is TGTGCCAGCCCCGGTAGTTCACCCCTCCACTTT. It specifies CASPGSSPLHF. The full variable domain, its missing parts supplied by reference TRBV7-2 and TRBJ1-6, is GAGVSQSPSNKVTEKGKDVELRCDPISGHTALYWYRQSLGQGLEFLIYFQGNSAPDKSGLPSDRFSAERTGGSVSTLTIQRTQQEDSAVYLCASPGSSPLHFGNGTRLTVT.

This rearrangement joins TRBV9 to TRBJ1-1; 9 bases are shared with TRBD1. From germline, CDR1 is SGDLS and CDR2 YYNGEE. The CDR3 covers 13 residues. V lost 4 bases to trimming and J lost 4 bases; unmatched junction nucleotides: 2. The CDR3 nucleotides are TGTGCCAGCAGCACAGGGGGCGGCACTGAAGCTTTCTTT. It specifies CASSTGGGTEAFF.

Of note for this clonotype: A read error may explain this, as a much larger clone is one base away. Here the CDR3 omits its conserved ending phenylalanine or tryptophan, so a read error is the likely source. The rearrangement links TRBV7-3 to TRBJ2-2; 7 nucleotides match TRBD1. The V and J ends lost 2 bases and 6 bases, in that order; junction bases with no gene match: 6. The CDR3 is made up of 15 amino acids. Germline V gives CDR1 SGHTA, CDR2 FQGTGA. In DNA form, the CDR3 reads TGTGCCAGCAGCTTACCACAGGGGCGCCCCGGGGAGCTGTTTTCT. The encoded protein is CASSLPQGRPGELFS.

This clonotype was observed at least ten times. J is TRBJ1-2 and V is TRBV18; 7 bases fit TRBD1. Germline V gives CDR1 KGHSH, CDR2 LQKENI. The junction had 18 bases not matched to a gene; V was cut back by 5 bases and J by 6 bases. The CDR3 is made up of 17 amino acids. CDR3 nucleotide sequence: TGTGCCAGCTCATATCGGGACACCCGACCAGGACAGGATGGCTACACCTTC. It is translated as CASSYRDTRPGQDGYTF.

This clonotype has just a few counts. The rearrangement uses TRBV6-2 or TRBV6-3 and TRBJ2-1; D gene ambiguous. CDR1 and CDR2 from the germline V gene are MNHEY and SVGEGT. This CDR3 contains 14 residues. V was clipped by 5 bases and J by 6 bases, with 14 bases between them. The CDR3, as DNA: TGTGCCAGCAGTCCTTTTGCTAGTTCCAATGAGCAGTTCTTC. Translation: CASSPFASSNEQFF.

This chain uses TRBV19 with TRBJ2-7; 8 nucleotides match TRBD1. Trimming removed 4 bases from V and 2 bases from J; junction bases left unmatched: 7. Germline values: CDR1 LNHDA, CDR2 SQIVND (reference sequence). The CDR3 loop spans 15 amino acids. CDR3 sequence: CASSTEDRAPYEQYF. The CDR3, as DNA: TGTGCCAGTAGTACCGAGGACAGGGCGCCCTACGAGCAGTACTTC.

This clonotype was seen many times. CDR3 loop: CASSPLGRRVNGELFF. The CDR3 coding sequence is TGTGCCAGCAGTCCCCTCGGTCGGCGGGTTAACGGGGAGCTGTTTTTT. J is TRBJ2-2 and V is TRBV28, with a tentative D call TRBD2 (5 bases). This CDR3 is 16 amino acids long. V was pared by 5 bases and J by 7 bases, with 20 bases between. Germline-derived CDR1 and CDR2 are MDHEN and SYDVKM.

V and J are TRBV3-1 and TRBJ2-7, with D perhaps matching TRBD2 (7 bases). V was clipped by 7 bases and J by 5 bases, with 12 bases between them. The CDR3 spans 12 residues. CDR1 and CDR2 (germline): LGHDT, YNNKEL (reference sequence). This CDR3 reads CASIGGGDEQYF. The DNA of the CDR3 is TGTGCCAGCATAGGGGGGGGAGACGAGCAGTACTTC.

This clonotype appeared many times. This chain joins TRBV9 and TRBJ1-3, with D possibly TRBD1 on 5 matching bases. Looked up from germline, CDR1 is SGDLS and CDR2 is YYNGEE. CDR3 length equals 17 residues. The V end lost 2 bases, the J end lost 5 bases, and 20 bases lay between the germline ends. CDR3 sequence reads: CASSVTGGASSRNTIYF. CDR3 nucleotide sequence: TGTGCCAGCAGCGTGACGGGCGGGGCCTCATCCAGAAACACCATATATTTT.